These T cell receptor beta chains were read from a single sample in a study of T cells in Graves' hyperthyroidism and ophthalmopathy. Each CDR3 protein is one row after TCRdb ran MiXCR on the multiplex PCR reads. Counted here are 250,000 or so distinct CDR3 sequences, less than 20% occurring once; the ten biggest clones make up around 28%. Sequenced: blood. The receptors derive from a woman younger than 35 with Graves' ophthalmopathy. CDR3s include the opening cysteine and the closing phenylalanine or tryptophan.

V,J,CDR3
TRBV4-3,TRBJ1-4,CASSQDWAATNEKLFF
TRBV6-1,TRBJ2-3,CASTGLYRGDTQYF
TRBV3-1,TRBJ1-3,CASSQDGPGLGNTIYF
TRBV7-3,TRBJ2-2,CASSLAHRGRAGELFF
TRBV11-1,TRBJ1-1,CASSLIWENTEAFF
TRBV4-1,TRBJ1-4,CASGTGNEKLFF
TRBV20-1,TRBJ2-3,CSASPSGAGGTQYF
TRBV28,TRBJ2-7,CASSSEDRGDPYEQYF
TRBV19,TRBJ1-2,CASSLLRGGDGYTF
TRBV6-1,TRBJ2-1,CASRRTRGEQFF
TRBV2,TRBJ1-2,CASSRPDIKPGYGYTF
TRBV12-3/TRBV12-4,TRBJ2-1,CASSLDRGVNEQFF
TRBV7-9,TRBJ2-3,CASSSTSGVWAQYF
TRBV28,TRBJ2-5,CASSPHTGGGETQYF
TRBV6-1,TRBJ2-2,CASSDPGTTMGTGELFF
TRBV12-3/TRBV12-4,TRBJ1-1,CASSRGQGTAMNTEAFF
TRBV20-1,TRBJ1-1,CSASSGHTEAFF
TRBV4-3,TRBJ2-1,CASGVGLREGEQFF
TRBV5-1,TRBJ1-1,CASSYSGQGLSGTEAFF
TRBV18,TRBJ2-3,CASSPQASTDTQYF
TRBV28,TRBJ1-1,CASSFRGGGGFTEAFF
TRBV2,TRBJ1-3,CASRGRARNTIYF
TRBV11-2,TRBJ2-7,CASSPRERTGVYEQYF
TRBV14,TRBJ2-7,CASSFRPGQGPYEQYF
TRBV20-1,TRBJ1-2,CSARDPVGAAPGYTF
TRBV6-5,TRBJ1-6,CASSYSKQGNSPLHF
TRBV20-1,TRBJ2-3,CSAPWSGGTTDTQYF
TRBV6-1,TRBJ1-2,CASRKESRDYGYTF
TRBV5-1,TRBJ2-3,CASSLAGTAYSTDTQYF
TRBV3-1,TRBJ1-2,CASSQVQARRHTF
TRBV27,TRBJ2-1,CASFGGNSYNEQFF
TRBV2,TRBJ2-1,CASSADRGYNEQFF
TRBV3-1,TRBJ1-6,CASSQAGRGESPLHF
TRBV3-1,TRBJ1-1,CASSQTLYRDTEAFF
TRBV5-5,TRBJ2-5,CASSGQGTRETQYF
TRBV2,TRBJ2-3,CASSGDRTSGGASPTDTQYF
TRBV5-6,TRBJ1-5,CASSFYYEFGQPQHF
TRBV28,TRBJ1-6,CASTLVRDSPLHF
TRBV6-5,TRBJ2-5,CASSYSRGGYQETQYF
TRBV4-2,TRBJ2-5,CASSQGSGAQETQYF
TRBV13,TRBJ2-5,CASSLQGMETQYF
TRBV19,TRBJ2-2,CASSTDRDAGELFF
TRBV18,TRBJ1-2,CASSPGTGGDYGYTF